This T cell receptor (beta chain) was recovered during a study of blood T cell repertoires in COVID-19. Turning to the study itself: Italy, Spain and the United States were the sources of the convalescent and acute COVID-19 samples. The analysed material was cDNA or gDNA that came from T cells, B-cell-depleted T cells, or PBMCs.

As originally analysed: Cell counts per sample came from amplifying reference gene primers. The table came from immunoSEQ multiplex PCR; TCRdb's copy has only in-frame clones and leaves some out. D and trimming were read from the DNA, whereas the V and J calls and clone size are those reported in that table. The sample has some 260,000 clones; about 80% are singletons. CDR3 length: 15 residues. J gave up 6 bases and V 1 base, and 3 bases lay outside the gene matches. Germline values: CDR1 LNHNV, CDR2 YYDKDF (reference sequence). The V and J genes are TRBV15 and TRBJ1-6, with 7 bases lining up with TRBD1. This sequence was found in an elderly man with acute or convalescent COVID-19. Source material: peripheral blood. The CDR3 DNA sequence: TGTGCCACCAGCAGAGCGAGGGGGCTTAATTCACCCCTCCACTTT. It codes for CATSRARGLNSPLHF.